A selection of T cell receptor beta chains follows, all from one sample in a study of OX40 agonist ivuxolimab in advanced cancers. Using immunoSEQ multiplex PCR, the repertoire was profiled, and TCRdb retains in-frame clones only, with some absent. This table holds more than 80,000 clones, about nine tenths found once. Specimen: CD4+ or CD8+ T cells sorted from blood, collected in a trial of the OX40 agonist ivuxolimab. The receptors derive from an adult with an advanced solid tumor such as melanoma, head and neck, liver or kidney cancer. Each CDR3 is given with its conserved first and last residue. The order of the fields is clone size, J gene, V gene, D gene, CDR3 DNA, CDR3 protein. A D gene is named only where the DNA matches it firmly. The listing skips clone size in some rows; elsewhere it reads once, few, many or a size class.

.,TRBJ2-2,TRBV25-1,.,TGTGCCAGCTTTGGGACTGGGAACCCCCGGGAGCTGTTTTTT,CASFGTGNPRELFF
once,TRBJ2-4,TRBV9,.,TGTGCCAGCAGCGTACAGGAGAGGGGTCAGTACTTC,CASSVQERGQYF
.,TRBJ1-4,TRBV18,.,TGTGCCAGCTCCCCCACGGGGGGTGAAAAACTGTTTTTT,CASSPTGGEKLFF
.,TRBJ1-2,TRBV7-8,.,TGTGCCAGCAGTTCAAATGGGGCCTTTTATGGCTACACCTTC,CASSSNGAFYGYTF
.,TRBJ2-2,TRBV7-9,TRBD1,TGTGCCAGCAGCCCCGGGACAGGGGGTGCCGGGGAGCTGTTTTTT,CASSPGTGGAGELFF
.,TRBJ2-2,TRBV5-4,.,TGTGCCAGCAGCGGCCCCTTCCGGGGGCTAAGGACCGGGGAGCTGTTTTTT,CASSGPFRGLRTGELFF
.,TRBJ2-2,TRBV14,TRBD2,TGTGCCAGCAGCCTGACTAGCGCTGGCGGGGAGCTGTTTTTT,CASSLTSAGGELFF
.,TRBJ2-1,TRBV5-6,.,TGTGCCAGCAGCTGGGGGCAGGGACCCTACAATGAGCAGTTCTTC,CASSWGQGPYNEQFF
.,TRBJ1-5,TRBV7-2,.,TGTGCCAGCAGCTCCCTCCCCAATCAGCCCCAGCATTTT,CASSSLPNQPQHF
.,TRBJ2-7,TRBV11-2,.,TGTGCCAGCAGCTTAGGCGGTGTCGGACAGTCCTACGAGCAGTACTTC,CASSLGGVGQSYEQYF
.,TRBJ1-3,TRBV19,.,TGTGCCAGTAGACAAACCGACAGTTCTGGAAACACCATATATTTT,CASRQTDSSGNTIYF
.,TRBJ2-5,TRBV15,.,TGTGCCACCAGCAGGGACAGTTCCCAAGAGACCCAGTACTTC,CATSRDSSQETQYF
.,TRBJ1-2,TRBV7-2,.,TGTGCCAGCAGCTTGGGAGGGGGGGAGAGGGCCTATGGCTACACCTTC,CASSLGGGERAYGYTF
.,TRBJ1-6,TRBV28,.,TGTGCCAGCAGCCTTGATCCTTTAAATTCACCCCTCCACTTT,CASSLDPLNSPLHF
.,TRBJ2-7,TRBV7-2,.,TGTGCCAGCAGCCTCCAGGGCAGAGACTACGAGCAGTACTTC,CASSLQGRDYEQYF
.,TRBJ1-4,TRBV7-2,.,TGTGCCAGCAGCACCAGAGCAACTAATGAAAAACTGTTTTTT,CASSTRATNEKLFF
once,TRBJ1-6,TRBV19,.,TGTGCCAGTAGTATGGAGAGGCAGAGCTCCTATAATTCACCCCTCCACTTT,CASSMERQSSYNSPLHF
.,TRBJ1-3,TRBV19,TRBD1,TGTGCCAGTAGCCTGACAGGGACGCAGGCTGGAAACACCATATATTTT,CASSLTGTQAGNTIYF
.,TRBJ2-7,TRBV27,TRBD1,TGTGCCAGCAGTGAGTACAGGGGCTCTGGGGAGCAGTACTTC,CASSEYRGSGEQYF
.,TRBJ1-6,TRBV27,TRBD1,TGTGCCAGCAGTAGTAGGACAGGCGATTCACCCCTCCACTTT,CASSSRTGDSPLHF
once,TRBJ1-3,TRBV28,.,TGTGCCAGCAGTTTCTCCCCCATAGATGGCTCTGGAAACACCATATATTTT,CASSFSPIDGSGNTIYF
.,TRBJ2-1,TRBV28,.,TGTGCCAGCAGTTTAGGGGTAGGGCCTCAGTTCTTC,CASSLGVGPQFF
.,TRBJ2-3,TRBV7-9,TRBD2,TGTGCCAGCAGCTTAGGGACTAGCGGGGGGACAGATACGCAGTATTTT,CASSLGTSGGTDTQYF
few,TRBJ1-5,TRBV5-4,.,TGTGCCAGCAGCCCAGGGACATCCCAGCCCCAGCATTTT,CASSPGTSQPQHF
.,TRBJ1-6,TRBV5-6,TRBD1,TGTGCCAGCAGCTTGGGACAGGGAACTTCACCCCTCCACTTT,CASSLGQGTSPLHF
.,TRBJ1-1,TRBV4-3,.,TGCGCCAGCAGCCAAGTCGTGGTGAGCACTGAAGCTTTCTTT,CASSQVVVSTEAFF
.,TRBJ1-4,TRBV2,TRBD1,TGTGCCAGCAGCTATAACAGGGGGAATGAAAAACTGTTTTTT,CASSYNRGNEKLFF
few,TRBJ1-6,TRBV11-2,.,TGTGCCAGCAGCCGAGGTCATTCACCCCTCCACTTT,CASSRGHSPLHF
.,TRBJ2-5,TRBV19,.,TGTGCCAGTAGTATGGCTGGCCAAGAGACCCAGTACTTC,CASSMAGQETQYF
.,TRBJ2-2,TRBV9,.,TGTGCCAGCAGCGTCCCCGGGACGGGGAACACCGGGGAGCTGTTTTTT,CASSVPGTGNTGELFF
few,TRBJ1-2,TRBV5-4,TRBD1,TGTGCCAGCAGCAGGGCCGGGGACAGGGGTGGCTACACCTTC,CASSRAGDRGGYTF
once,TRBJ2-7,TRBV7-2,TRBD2,TGTGCCAGCAGCCTCTCTAGCGGGCGTACCTACGAGCAGTACTTC,CASSLSSGRTYEQYF
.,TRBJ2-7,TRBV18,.,TGTGCCAGCTCACCAAAACAGGGCTCCTACGAGCAGTACTTC,CASSPKQGSYEQYF
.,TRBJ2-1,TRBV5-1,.,TGCGCCAGCAGCTCCTCCGCGGGGCCCTCCTACAATGAGCAGTTCTTC,CASSSSAGPSYNEQFF
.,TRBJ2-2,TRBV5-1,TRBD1,TGCGCCAGCAGCGCAACCGCCGGGACAGCGAACACCGGGGAGCTGTTTTTT,CASSATAGTANTGELFF